The sequence of this T cell receptor beta chain was determined in a study of blood T cell repertoires in COVID-19. This clone has a handful of counts. This CDR3 is built from 11 residues. Germline V gene sequence: CDR1 GTSNPN, CDR2 SVGIG (reference sequence). V lost 3 bases, J lost 7 bases, and 7 bases lay in between. Under the authors' procedure: How many nucleated cells were present was estimated from reference gene primer amplification. The repertoire was sequenced with immunoSEQ multiplex PCR; TCRdb's copy has only in-frame clones and lacks some. V, J and clone size derive from that table, while D and trimming were established from the DNA sequence. The table shows under 100,000 clones, with about four fifths occurring only once.

V gene TRBV30 combines with J gene TRBJ2-1; a weak D match, TRBD2 (6 bases). Sequencing was performed on peripheral blood. The receptor was derived from a woman in her 70s with acute or convalescent COVID-19. The CDR3, as DNA: TGTGCCTGGAGCGCGGGGAATGAGCAGTTCTTC. This translates into CAWSAGNEQFF.